The clone carrying this T cell receptor beta chain came up a few times. Antigen: not known. The data derive from a study of cytomegalovirus exposure and HLA in healthy donors. On the study more broadly: Previous work identified 117 million unique TCR beta sequences from roughly 170 million T cells. Study-level results: Roughly even sequencing depth across donors was the assumption behind the presence/absence analyses. The authors judged a highly shared variant cluster likely a sequencing artifact.

CDR1 is WNHNN and CDR2 is SYGVQD in the germline V gene (reference sequence). This CDR3 is built from 14 residues. Germline trimming cut 2 bases from V and 8 bases from J; bases unmatched to any gene: 1. Vbeta (60) and Jbeta (13) primers were used in the PCR. Profiling relied on immunoSEQ multiplex PCR, and the TCRdb table lists in-frame clones only, not all of them. The sample consists of some 180,000 clones, around 80% of them appearing once. The V and J genes are TRBV10-1 and TRBJ1-6, with 9 bases aligning to TRBD1. The clonotype was recovered from a woman in her 30s in good health and CMV-seropositive. Sequencing was performed on PBMCs. CDR3 residues: CASSERTGDSPLHF. The CDR3 DNA reads as TGCGCCAGCAGTGAGCGGACAGGGGATTCACCCCTCCACTTT.